This entry features one T cell receptor (beta chain) sequence. The antigen is not known. Assay: immunoSEQ multiplex PCR; the TCRdb copy retains only in-frame clones and omits some. The table includes 71,000 or so clones, about 88% detected once. The source of the sample is a study of OX40 agonist ivuxolimab in advanced cancers. Study conclusions and caveats: The 0.1-3.0 mg/kg partial responders had among the lowest clonal expansion.

The V and J ends lost 4 bases and 2 bases, in that order; junction bases with no gene match: 3. Per the germline V gene, CDR1 is SGHKS and CDR2 is YYEKEE (reference sequence). The CDR3 length is 15 residues. Sequences were derived from CD4+ or CD8+ T cells sorted from blood, sampled in a trial of the OX40 agonist ivuxolimab. The chain recombines TRBV5-5 with TRBJ2-1, with 10 bases matching TRBD2. This sequence was found in an adult with an advanced solid tumor such as melanoma, head and neck, liver or kidney cancer. CDR3 loop: CASSSGLAAYNEQFF. CDR3 bases: TGTGCCAGCAGCAGCGGACTAGCGGCCTACAATGAGCAGTTCTTC. The entire variable domain, with the rest obtained from reference TRBV5-5 and TRBJ2-1, is as follows: DAGVTQSPTHLIKTRGQQVTLRCSPISGHKSVSWYQQVLGQGPQFIFQYYEKEERGRGNFPDRFSARQFPNYSSELNVNALLLGDSALYLCASSSGLAAYNEQFFGPGTRLTVL.